The 7 T cell receptor beta chains below were found in one sample sequenced in a study of sequential checkpoint blockade in melanoma. The treatment is: randomized to nivolumab then ipilimumab (arm A) or the reverse (arm B). Libraries were prepared by immunoSEQ multiplex PCR; TCRdb keeps only in-frame clonotypes and omits some of them. The repertoire has 2,200 or so clones, roughly 24% of them found once; the top ten carry about a fifth. The sequencing here drew on tumor tissue (inferred from file names), taken from a patient given nivolumab and ipilimumab in sequence. The receptor source for this set is a human donor with melanoma.

This clone occurred a few times. This chain joins TRBV7-2 and TRBJ1-5; possible D gene TRBD1, 5 bases. CDR1 is SGHTA, CDR2 FQGNSA, per germline. This CDR3 contains 14 residues. The ends were cut back, 5 bases at V and 3 bases at J, with 11 bases in the middle. CDR3 sequence: CASSNAGLNQPQHF. CDR3 nucleotide sequence: TGTGCCAGCAGCAACGCGGGGCTCAATCAGCCCCAGCATTTT.

Ten or more counts support this clone. This rearrangement joins TRBV7-6 to TRBJ2-3; TRBD2 aligns across 15 bases. This CDR3 has 16 residues. Germline assignment: CDR1 SGHVS and CDR2 FNYEAQ. Trimming at V came to 4 bases and at J to 2 bases, leaving 1 base not matched to a gene. The CDR3 DNA sequence: TGTGCCAGCAGCTGGACTAGCGGGGGGGCCACAGATACGCAGTATTTT. Translated: CASSWTSGGATDTQYF.

The table lists this clone with a few counts. The chain recombines TRBV11-1 with TRBJ2-3; D is tentatively TRBD1 or TRBD2 (6 bases each). The CDR3 has 17 residues. Germline CDR1 is SGHAT and CDR2 is FQDESV (reference sequence). V gave up 3 bases and J gave up 0 bases, with 16 bases separating them. DNA of the CDR3: TGTGCCAGCAGCTTGGCCGTTTCGGGGGCTAGCACAGATACGCAGTATTTT. This encodes CASSLAVSGASTDTQYF.

By its share, this clone is large (0.1 to 1%). V usage is TRBV9 and J usage is TRBJ2-3; D is uncertain. There are 13 residues in the CDR3. Trimming took off 3 bases at V and 2 bases at J, with 7 bases between the two ends. Per germline, CDR1 SGDLS and CDR2 YYNGEE. The CDR3 DNA is TGTGCCAGCAGCGACCCACTCACAGATACGCAGTATTTT. Protein product: CASSDPLTDTQYF.

DNA of the CDR3: TGTGCCAGCAGTTACTCTCGCGGGGGTTATTCCTACGAGCAGTACTTC. Translating it yields CASSYSRGGYSYEQYF. The genes are TRBV6-8 and TRBJ2-7; 7 bases line up with TRBD2. There are 16 residues in the CDR3. Trimming took 0 bases from V and 1 from J; bases not matched to a gene: 6. Germline V gene lookup returns CDR1 MNHGY and CDR2 SAAAGT.

By proportion, this clone is medium-sized (0.01 to 0.1%). The chain joins TRBV6-8 to TRBJ1-5; no clear D gene. The CDR3 is 15 amino acids. V was trimmed by 5 bases and J by 7 bases, leaving 18 bases between them. Per germline, CDR1 MNHGY and CDR2 SAAAGT. The CDR3 nucleotides are TGTGCCAGCAGTAAAAGTAGGGCAGGTTACCAGCCCCAGCATTTT. Its protein is CASSKSRAGYQPQHF.

By sample share, this clone is medium-sized. The rearrangement uses TRBV28 and TRBJ1-2; the match to TRBD1 covers 7 bases. V shed 6 bases and J 4 bases; nucleotides not matched to a gene: 8. The CDR3 loop spans 14 amino acids. CDR1 and CDR2 from the germline V gene are MDHEN and SYDVKM. CDR3 sequence (DNA): TGTGCCAGCAGGCTCCCGGGACAGAGCTATGGCTACACCTTC. This translates into CASRLPGQSYGYTF.